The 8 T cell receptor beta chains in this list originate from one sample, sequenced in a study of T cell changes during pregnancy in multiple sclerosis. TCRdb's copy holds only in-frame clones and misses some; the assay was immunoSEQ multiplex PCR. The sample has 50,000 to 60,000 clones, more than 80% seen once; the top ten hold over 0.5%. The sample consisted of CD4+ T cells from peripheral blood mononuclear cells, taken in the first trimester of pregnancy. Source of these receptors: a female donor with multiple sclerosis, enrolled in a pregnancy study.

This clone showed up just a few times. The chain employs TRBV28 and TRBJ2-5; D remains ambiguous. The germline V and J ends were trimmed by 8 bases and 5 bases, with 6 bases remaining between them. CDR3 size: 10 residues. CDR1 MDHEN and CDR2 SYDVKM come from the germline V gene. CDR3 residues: CASGRETQYF. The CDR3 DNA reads TGTGCCAGCGGTCGGGAGACCCAGTACTTC.

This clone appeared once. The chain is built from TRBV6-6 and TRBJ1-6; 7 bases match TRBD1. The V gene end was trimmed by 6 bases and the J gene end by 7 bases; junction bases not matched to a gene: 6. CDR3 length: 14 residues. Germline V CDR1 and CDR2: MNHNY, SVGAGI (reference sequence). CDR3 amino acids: CASRSDRENSPLHF. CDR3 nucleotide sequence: TGTGCCAGCAGGTCTGACAGGGAAAATTCACCCCTCCACTTT.

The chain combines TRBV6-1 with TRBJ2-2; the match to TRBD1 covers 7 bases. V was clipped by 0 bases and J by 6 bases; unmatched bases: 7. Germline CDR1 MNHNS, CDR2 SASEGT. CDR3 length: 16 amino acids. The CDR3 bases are TGTGCCAGCAGTGAAGCGCGGGTGCAGGGGGCCGGGGAGCTGTTTTTT. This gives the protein CASSEARVQGAGELFF.

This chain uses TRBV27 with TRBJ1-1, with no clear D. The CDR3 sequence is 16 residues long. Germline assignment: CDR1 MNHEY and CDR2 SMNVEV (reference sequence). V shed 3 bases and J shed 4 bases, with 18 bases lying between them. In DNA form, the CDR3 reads TGTGCCAGCAGTTTTTGGGGTGTGGGCGGAGGCACTGAAGCTTTCTTT. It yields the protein CASSFWGVGGGTEAFF.

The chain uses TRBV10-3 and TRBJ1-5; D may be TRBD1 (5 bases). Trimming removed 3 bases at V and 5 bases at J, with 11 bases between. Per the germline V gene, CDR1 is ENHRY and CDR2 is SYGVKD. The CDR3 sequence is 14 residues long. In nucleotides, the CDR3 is TGTGCCATCAGTGAAGGGCAGGGTTATCAGCCCCAGCATTTT. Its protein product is CAISEGQGYQPQHF.

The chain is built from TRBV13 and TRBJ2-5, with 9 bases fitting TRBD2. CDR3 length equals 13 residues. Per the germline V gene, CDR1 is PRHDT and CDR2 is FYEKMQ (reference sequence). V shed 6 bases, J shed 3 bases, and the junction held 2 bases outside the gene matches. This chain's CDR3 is CASSIAGEETQYF. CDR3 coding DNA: TGTGCCAGCAGTATAGCGGGAGAAGAGACCCAGTACTTC.

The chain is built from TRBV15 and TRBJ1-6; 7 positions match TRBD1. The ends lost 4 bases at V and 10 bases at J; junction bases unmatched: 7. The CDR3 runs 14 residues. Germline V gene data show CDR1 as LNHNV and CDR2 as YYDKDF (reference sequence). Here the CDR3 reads CATSKGQVESPLHF. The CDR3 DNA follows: TGTGCCACCAGCAAAGGACAGGTTGAGTCACCCCTCCACTTT.

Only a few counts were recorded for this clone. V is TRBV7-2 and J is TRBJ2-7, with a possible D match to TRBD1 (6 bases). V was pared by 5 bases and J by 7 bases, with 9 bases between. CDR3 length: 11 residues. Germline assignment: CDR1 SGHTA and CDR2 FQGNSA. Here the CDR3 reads CASSQGQEQYF. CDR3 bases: TGTGCCAGCAGCCAAGGACAGGAGCAGTACTTC.